This T cell receptor (beta chain) came from a study of read filtering for tumor transcriptome and immune sequencing. Whole-study context: By R-ISS, stages I, II and III held around 8, 16 and 7 patients.

The germline V and J ends were trimmed by 5 bases and 4 bases, with 9 bases remaining between them. This CDR3 is built from 12 residues. Germline V gene sequence: CDR1 SGHVS, CDR2 FQNEAQ. From 300 to 400 ng of RNA, a library with molecular barcoded alpha/delta and beta/gamma adaptors was made. TCRdb re-called the reads through MiXCR, storing one row per CDR3 protein. The sample lists around 40,000 distinct CDR3 sequences; roughly 10% were seen once. This clonotype has at least ten counts. Source material: a population of CD138-negative cells sorted from bone marrow. The sequence came from a donor over 35 with multiple myeloma. The chain uses TRBV7-8 and TRBJ2-7; the D is unclear. This CDR3 is CASSRNAYEQYF. The CDR3 bases are TGTGCCAGCAGCCGGAATGCTTACGAGCAGTACTTC. The whole variable domain, remainder taken from reference TRBV7-8 and TRBJ2-7, is GAGVSQSPRYKVAKRGQDVALRCDPISGHVSLFWYQQALGQGPEFLTYFQNEAQLDKSGLPSDRFFAERPEGSVSTLKIQRTQQEDSAVYLCASSRNAYEQYFGPGTRLTVT.